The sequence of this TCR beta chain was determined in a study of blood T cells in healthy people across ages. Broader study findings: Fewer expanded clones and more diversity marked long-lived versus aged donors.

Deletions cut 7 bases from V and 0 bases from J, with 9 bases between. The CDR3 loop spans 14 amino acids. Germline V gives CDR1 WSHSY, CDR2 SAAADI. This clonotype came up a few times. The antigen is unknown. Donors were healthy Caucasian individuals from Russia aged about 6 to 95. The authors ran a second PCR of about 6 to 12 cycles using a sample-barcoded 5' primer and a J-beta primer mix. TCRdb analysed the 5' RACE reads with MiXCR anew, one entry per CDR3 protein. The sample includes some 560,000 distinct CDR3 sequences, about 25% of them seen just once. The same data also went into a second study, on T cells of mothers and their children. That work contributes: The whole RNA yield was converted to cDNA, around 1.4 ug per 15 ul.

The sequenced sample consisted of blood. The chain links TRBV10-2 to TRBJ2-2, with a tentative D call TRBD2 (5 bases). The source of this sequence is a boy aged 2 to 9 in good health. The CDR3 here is CASTASPNTGELFF. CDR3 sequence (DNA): TGCGCCAGCACGGCTAGCCCGAACACCGGGGAGCTGTTTTTT.